The clone carrying this TCR beta chain was found once. The antigen remains undetermined. The data were obtained in a study of T cell repertoires in cytomegalovirus infection. Study as a whole: It can be stated that public TCR beta signatures indicated CMV infection as well as a matching HLA type. Study results and limitations: It was HLA-C-restricted CMV-specific TCR beta clonotypes that dominated the response ex vivo. Cumulative public TCR beta family frequency identified carriers of CMV plus the relevant HLA.

TCRdb recomputed calls from the reads with MiXCR, one row per CDR3 protein. Among 450,000 to 550,000 distinct CDR3 sequences listed, approximately 15% were seen once. Material: CD8+ T cells from PBMCs. The source of this sequence is a human donor in good health (CMV status not recorded). Some clones in this sample may be carry-over from other donors' samples.

The CDR3 nucleotides are TGCGCCAGCAGCTTGACAGGGACTACGCCCGCTCGGAATGAGCAGTTCTTC. The encoded protein is CASSLTGTTPARNEQFF. V gene TRBV5-1 combines with J gene TRBJ2-1, with D tentatively TRBD2 (7 bases). CDR1 is SGHRS and CDR2 is YFSETQ in the germline V gene. CDR3 length: 17 residues. Trimming shortened V by 1 base and J by 7 bases, and 21 bases separated the two germline ends.